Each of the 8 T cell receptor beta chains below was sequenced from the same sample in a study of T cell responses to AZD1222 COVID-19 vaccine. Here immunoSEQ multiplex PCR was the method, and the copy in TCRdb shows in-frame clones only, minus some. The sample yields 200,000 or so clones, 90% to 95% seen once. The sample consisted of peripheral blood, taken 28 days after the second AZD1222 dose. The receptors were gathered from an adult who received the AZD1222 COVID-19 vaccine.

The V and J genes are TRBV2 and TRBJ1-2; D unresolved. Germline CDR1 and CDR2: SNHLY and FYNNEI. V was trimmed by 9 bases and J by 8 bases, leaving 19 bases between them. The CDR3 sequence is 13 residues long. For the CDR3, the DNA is TGTGCCAGGAATACCAGGCTTAGTGGAGGCTACACCTTC. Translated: CARNTRLSGGYTF. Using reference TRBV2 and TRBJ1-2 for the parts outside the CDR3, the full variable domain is EPEVTQTPSHQVTQMGQEVILRCVPISNHLYFYWYRQILGQKVEFLVSFYNNEISEKSEIFDDQFSVERPDGSNFTLKIRSTKLEDSAMYFCARNTRLSGGYTFGSGTRLTVV.

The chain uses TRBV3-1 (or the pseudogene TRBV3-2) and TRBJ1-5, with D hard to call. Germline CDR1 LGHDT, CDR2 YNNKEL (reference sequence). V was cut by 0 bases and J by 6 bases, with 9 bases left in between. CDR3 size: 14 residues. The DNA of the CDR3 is TGTGCCAGCAGCCAAGATGTCCGGGTTCAGCCCCAGCATTTT. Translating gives CASSQDVRVQPQHF.

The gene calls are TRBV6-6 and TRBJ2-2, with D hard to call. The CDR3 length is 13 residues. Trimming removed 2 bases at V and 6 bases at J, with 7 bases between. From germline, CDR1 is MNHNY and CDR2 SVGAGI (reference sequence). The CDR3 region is CASSYVQAGELFF. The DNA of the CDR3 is TGTGCCAGCAGTTACGTCCAGGCCGGGGAGCTGTTTTTT.

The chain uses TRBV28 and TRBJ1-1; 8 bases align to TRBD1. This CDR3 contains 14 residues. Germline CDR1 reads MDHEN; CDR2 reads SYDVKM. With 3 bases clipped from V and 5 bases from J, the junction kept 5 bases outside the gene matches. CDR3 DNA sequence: TGTGCCAGCAGTTTTTCCAACAGGGGGACTGAAGCTTTCTTT. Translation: CASSFSNRGTEAFF.

The CDR3 here is CASSQDRGDYQPQHF. Written as DNA, the CDR3 is TGCGCCAGCAGCCAAGATCGAGGGGATTATCAGCCCCAGCATTTT. The chain is built from TRBV4-1 and TRBJ1-5; tentative D call: TRBD1 (5 bases). Germline V CDR1 and CDR2: MGHRA, YSYEKL. V was cut by 0 bases and J by 5 bases, with 11 bases left in between. The CDR3 totals 15 residues.

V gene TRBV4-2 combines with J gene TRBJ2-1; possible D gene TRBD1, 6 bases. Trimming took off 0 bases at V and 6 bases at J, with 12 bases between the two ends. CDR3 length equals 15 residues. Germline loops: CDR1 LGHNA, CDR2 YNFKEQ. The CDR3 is CASSQEQGRVNEQFF. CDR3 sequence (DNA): TGTGCCAGCAGCCAAGAACAGGGTAGGGTCAATGAGCAGTTCTTC.

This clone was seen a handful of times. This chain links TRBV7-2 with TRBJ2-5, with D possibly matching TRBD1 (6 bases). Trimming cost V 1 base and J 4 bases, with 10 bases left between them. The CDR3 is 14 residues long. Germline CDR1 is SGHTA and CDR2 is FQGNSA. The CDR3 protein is CASSLDTGLETQYF. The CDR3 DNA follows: TGTGCCAGCAGCTTAGACACAGGGTTAGAGACCCAGTACTTC.

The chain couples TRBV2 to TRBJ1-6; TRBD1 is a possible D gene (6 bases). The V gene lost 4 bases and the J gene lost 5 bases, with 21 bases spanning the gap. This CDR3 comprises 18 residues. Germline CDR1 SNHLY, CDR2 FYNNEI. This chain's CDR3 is CASSVLLRGLKNNSPLHF. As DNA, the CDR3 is TGTGCCAGCAGTGTTCTGCTTCGGGGGCTAAAGAATAATTCACCCCTCCACTTT.